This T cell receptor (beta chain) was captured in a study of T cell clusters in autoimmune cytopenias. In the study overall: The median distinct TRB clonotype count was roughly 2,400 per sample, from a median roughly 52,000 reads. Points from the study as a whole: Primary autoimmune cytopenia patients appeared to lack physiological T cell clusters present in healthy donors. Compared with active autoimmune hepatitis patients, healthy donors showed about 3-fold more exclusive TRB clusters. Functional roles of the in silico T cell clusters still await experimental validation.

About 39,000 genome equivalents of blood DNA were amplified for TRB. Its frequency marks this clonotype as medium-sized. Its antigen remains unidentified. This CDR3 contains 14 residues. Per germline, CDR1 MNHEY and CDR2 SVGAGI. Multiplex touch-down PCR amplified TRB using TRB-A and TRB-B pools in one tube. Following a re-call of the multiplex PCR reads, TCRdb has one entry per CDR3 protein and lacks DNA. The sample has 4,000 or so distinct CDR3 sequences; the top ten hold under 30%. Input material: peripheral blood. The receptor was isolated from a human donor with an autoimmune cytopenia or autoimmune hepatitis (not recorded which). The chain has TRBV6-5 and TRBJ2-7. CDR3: CASSSRPRFDEQYF.